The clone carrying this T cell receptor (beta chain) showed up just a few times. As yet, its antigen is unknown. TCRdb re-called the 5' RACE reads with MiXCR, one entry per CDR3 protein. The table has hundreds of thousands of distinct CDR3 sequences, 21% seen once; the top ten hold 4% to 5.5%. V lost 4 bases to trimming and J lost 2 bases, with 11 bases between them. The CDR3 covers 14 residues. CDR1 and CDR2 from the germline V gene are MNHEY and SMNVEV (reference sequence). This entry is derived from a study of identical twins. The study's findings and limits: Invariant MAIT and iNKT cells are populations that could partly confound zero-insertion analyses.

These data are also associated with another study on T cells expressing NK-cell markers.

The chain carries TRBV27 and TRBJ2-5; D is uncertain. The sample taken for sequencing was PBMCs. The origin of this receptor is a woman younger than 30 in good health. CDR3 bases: TGTGCCAGCAGTTCCGGCAACCTACAAGAGACCCAGTACTTC. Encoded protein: CASSSGNLQETQYF.